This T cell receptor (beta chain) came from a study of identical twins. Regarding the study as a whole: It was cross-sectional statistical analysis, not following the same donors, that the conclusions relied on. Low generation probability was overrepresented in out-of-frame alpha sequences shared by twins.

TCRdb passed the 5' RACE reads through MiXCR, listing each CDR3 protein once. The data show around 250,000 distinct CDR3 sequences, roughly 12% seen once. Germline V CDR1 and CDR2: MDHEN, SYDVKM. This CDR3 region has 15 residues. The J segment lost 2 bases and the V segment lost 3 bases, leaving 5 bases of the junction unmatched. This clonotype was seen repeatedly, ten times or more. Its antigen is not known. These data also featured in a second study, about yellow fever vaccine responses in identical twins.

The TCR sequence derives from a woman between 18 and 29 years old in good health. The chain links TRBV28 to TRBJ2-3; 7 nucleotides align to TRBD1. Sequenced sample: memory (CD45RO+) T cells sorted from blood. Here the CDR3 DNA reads TGTGCCAGCAGTTTCGGGACAGCTTTCACAGATACGCAGTATTTT. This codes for CASSFGTAFTDTQYF.